The T cell receptor (beta chain) described here comes from a study of T cells after somatic rescue of genetic block (dated by TCRdb to the early 2020s). Some background on the complete study: What the study looked at was long-term robustness, specifically in a T-cell system that came about through somatic rescue of a genetic block in T-cell development.

In the case of this clone: Its antigen is not yet known. Base-call qualities are not available, and no considerably larger clone is one nucleotide away.

CDR1 and CDR2 (MDHEN, SYDVKM) derive from the germline V gene. V loses 0 bases at its end and J loses 7 bases; junction bases beyond the gene matches: 4. The CDR3 holds 15 amino acids from the cysteine to the phenylalanine. Left in the record is the CDR3 DNA by itself, 45 bases read in frame from the first base. The method behind the library was the immunoSEQ multiplex PCR assay. The source is immuneACCESS, and TCRdb retained only in-frame sequences with V and J called. Part of the clones is not carried over; for the studies checked, unresolved V genes explain less than half of this, and the remainder is unexplained. A total of around 64,000 clones appear in this sample, about 92% of them only once. Approximately 3% of the sample is held by the ten biggest clonotypes.

The sequence was collected from a man aged 40-50 years. The sequencing input was peripheral blood mononuclear cells (PBMCs). The rearranged segments are TRBV28 and TRBJ1-5; the junction holds 9 bases that match TRBD1. The DNA is TGTGCCAGCAGTTTATGGGGGACAGGGAAACAGCCCCAGCATTTT. The resulting protein is CASSLWGTGKQPQHF.